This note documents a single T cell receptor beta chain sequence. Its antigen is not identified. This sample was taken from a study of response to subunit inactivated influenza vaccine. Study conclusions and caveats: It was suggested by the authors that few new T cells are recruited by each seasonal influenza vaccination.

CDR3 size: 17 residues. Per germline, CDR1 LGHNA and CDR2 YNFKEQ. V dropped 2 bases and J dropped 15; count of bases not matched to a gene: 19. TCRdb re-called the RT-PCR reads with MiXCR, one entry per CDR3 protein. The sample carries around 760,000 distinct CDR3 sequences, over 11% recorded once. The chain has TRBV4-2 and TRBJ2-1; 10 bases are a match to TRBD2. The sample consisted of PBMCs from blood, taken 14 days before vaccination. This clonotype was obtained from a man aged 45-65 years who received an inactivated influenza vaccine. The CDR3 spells CASSQSGGLAGAFGTFF. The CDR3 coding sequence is TGTGCCAGCAGCCAATCGGGCGGCCTAGCGGGAGCTTTTGGAACGTTCTTC.